This T cell receptor beta chain was captured in a study of T-cell reconstitution after alpha-beta-depleted transplantation in children. Findings of the study overall: T-cell counts and diversity were attributed mostly to newly produced T cells one year after transplant. By about two months after transplant, alpha-beta T cells reportedly arose from several hundred graft clones that had expanded.

As to this clonotype: What it binds is unknown.

Unique molecular identifiers were built into the TCRbeta library. TCRdb reanalysed the PCR reads using MiXCR and keeps one entry per CDR3 protein. The data contain about 980,000 distinct CDR3 sequences, less than 30% of them singletons. Germline trimming cut 3 bases from V and 4 bases from J; bases unmatched to any gene: 15. Looked up from germline, CDR1 is MGHDK and CDR2 is SYGVNS. The CDR3 contains 17 residues. The chain uses TRBV25-1 and TRBJ2-7; TRBD1 aligns across 7 bases. The specimen was PBMCs, mostly from graft donor cells, collected 360 days after TCRalphabeta/CD19-depleted stem cell transplant. This receptor was obtained from a boy in the first two years of life who had a stem cell transplant for SCID, so the T cells may come from the graft donor. The CDR3 region is CASSDPTTGTLRYEQYF. Written as DNA, the CDR3 is TGTGCCAGCAGTGATCCCACGACAGGGACCCTTCGTTACGAGCAGTACTTC.